This T cell receptor (beta chain) originates from a study of cytomegalovirus exposure and HLA in healthy donors. At the level of the study: There were about 85 million unique TCRs (from HLA-typed donors) in an early data release. Study conclusions and caveats: The study labeled fewer than 200 TCR beta chains cytomegalovirus-associated. The likely origin of a cluster of highly shared sequence variants was a sequencing artifact.

The V end lost 2 bases, the J end lost 8 bases, and 15 bases lay between the germline ends. CDR3 length: 14 amino acids. The V gene's germline CDR1 is SGHRS and CDR2 YFSETQ. In regard to this clone: Its antigen is not known.

60 Vbeta and 13 Jbeta primers were used in PCR. This table comes from immunoSEQ multiplex PCR, and its TCRdb copy is limited to in-frame clones, with some not included. The sample consists of about 160,000 clones, roughly 80% of them appearing once. J is TRBJ2-3 and V is TRBV5-1, with TRBD2 as a possible D gene (6 bases). Sequencing was done on a sample of PBMCs. The source of this sequence is a man younger than 45 in good health and CMV-seropositive. The CDR3 region is CASSFETSPSTQYF. CDR3 coding DNA: TGCGCCAGCAGCTTTGAAACTAGCCCGAGTACGCAGTATTTT.